Shown below are 27 T cell receptor beta chains from a single sample sequenced in a study of blood T cell repertoires in COVID-19. Method: immunoSEQ multiplex PCR; TCRdb's copy keeps in-frame clones and lacks some. The table shows about 360,000 clones, with 80% to 90% occurring only once. The material sequenced was PBMCs or T cells enriched from blood (not recorded which). The receptors were gathered from a man younger than 45 who had recovered from COVID-19.

This clone was seen just once. This sequence joins TRBV7-2 and TRBJ1-6; the D is unclear. V was trimmed by 5 bases and J by 4 bases, leaving 9 bases between them. In germline, CDR1 is SGHTA, CDR2 FQGNSA. There are 14 residues in the CDR3. Here the CDR3 reads CASSPPEYNSPLHF. Written as DNA, the CDR3 is TGTGCCAGCAGCCCTCCGGAGTATAATTCACCCCTCCACTTT.

The gene calls are TRBV2 and TRBJ1-6, with D perhaps TRBD1 (5 bases). V lost 6 bases and J lost 4, with 10 bases in between. This CDR3 contains 14 residues. Looked up from germline, CDR1 is SNHLY and CDR2 is FYNNEI. CDR3 amino acids: CASSDGTYNSPLHF. CDR3 bases: TGTGCCAGCAGCGACGGGACTTATAATTCACCCCTCCACTTT.

The genes are TRBV4-1 and TRBJ2-7, with TRBD1 identical over 7 bases. V gave up 0 bases and J gave up 4 bases; unmatched junction bases: 6. Germline loops: CDR1 MGHRA, CDR2 YSYEKL. This CDR3 is built from 15 residues. For the CDR3, the DNA is TGCGCCAGCAGCCAAGAAGGACAGGCGATTTACGAGCAGTACTTC. Encoded protein: CASSQEGQAIYEQYF.

The rearrangement uses TRBV6-2 or TRBV6-3 and TRBJ1-5; maybe TRBD1 (6 bases). The V gene's germline CDR1 is MNHEY and CDR2 SVGEGT. The CDR3 consists of 17 residues. V was clipped by 6 bases and J by 0 bases, with 18 bases between them. The CDR3 DNA is TGTGCCAGCAGCCACCAGCGGGACACGATTAGCAATCAGCCCCAGCATTTT. Amino acid sequence: CASSHQRDTISNQPQHF.

In DNA, the CDR3 is TGTGCCAGCAGTGTTAGCGGTGGTGGAAACACCATATATTTT. Amino acids: CASSVSGGGNTIYF. This chain links TRBV2 with TRBJ1-3; no clear D gene. Germline V CDR1 and CDR2: SNHLY, FYNNEI. The CDR3 loop spans 14 amino acids. V dropped 4 bases and J dropped 3 bases, with 10 bases sitting between them.

This sequence joins TRBV6-1 and TRBJ2-2; D gene ambiguous. Trimming shortened V by 1 base and J by 6 bases, and 12 bases separated the two germline ends. Germline V gives CDR1 MNHNS, CDR2 SASEGT. The CDR3 covers 15 residues. CDR3 bases: TGTGCCAGCAGTGAAGTTCTACGACTGGCCGGGGAGCTGTTTTTT. Translating it yields CASSEVLRLAGELFF.

The V and J genes are TRBV30 and TRBJ1-1; tentatively, D is TRBD1 (6 bases). Per the germline V gene, CDR1 is GTSNPN and CDR2 is SVGIG (reference sequence). Deletions cut 2 bases from V and 6 bases from J, with 13 bases between. The CDR3 runs 13 residues. CDR3: CAWSPQGLSEAFF. The CDR3 nucleotides read TGTGCCTGGAGTCCTCAGGGGCTCTCTGAAGCTTTCTTT.

The chain joins TRBV20-1 to TRBJ1-1; the D is unclear. The CDR3 covers 13 residues. CDR1 and CDR2 from the germline V gene are DFQATT and SNEGSKA (reference sequence). V was pared by 3 bases and J by 10 bases, with 18 bases between. The DNA for the CDR3 is TGCAGTGCTAGTCTGGACTTAGAGTACGGAGCTTTCTTT. Its translation: CSASLDLEYGAFF.

This clone came up once. The chain recombines TRBV25-1 with TRBJ1-4; D unclear. V was pared by 2 bases and J by 0 bases, with 4 bases between. This CDR3 region has 14 residues. Per the germline V gene, CDR1 is MGHDK and CDR2 is SYGVNS. CDR3 amino acids: CASSEGATNEKLFF. CDR3 bases: TGTGCCAGCAGTGAAGGAGCAACTAATGAAAAACTGTTTTTT.

This clone has only one observation. V and J are TRBV3-1 (or the pseudogene TRBV3-2) and TRBJ2-4, with D tentatively TRBD1 (6 bases). CDR1 and CDR2 from the germline V gene are LGHDT and YNNKEL (reference sequence). This CDR3 contains 16 residues. With 2 bases removed from V and 2 bases from J, the gap between germline ends came to 13 bases. CDR3 region: CASSQPRGVTKNIQYF. CDR3 coding DNA: TGTGCCAGCAGCCAACCCAGGGGTGTGACCAAAAACATTCAGTACTTC.

The CDR3 here is CASSYLRGGVRNSPLHF. The CDR3 coding sequence is TGTGCCAGCAGCTACCTGAGGGGAGGTGTGCGAAATTCACCCCTCCACTTT. The chain combines TRBV5-6 with TRBJ1-6, with TRBD1 as a possible D gene (5 bases). Per the germline V gene, CDR1 is SGHDT and CDR2 is YYEEEE. V gave up 3 bases and J gave up 7 bases, with 20 bases separating them. CDR3 length: 17 residues. Filled out from reference TRBV5-6 and TRBJ1-6, the complete variable domain reads DAGVTQSPTHLIKTRGQQVTLRCSPKSGHDTVSWYQQALGQGPQFIFQYYEEEERQRGNFPDRFSGHQFPNYSSELNVNALLLGDSALYLCASSYLRGGVRNSPLHFGNGTRLTVT.

V gene TRBV7-8 combines with J gene TRBJ2-2; 11 nucleotides agree with TRBD2. Germline V CDR1 and CDR2: SGHVS, FQNEAQ. The CDR3 extends over 15 amino acids. Unmatched junction bases numbered 6, after V lost 5 bases and J lost 7 bases. The CDR3 DNA is TGTGCCAGCAGCCCTCTAACTAGCGGGGGCGGGGAGCTGTTTTTT. This translates into CASSPLTSGGGELFF.

The V gene is TRBV30, the J gene TRBJ1-6; D unresolved. The V gene lost 8 bases and the J gene lost 6 bases, with 8 bases spanning the gap. The CDR3 has 11 amino acids. The germline gives CDR1 GTSNPN, CDR2 SVGIG (reference sequence). The CDR3 protein is CAVGLNSPLHF. The CDR3 DNA follows: TGTGCCGTGGGCCTTAATTCACCCCTCCACTTT.

J is TRBJ1-2 and V is TRBV6-5; D is unclear. The germline V and J ends were trimmed by 4 bases and 3 bases, with 15 bases remaining between them. The CDR3 extends over 15 amino acids. Germline CDR1 reads MNHEY; CDR2 reads SVGAGI. This chain's CDR3 is CASSSPSESDYGYTF. In DNA, the CDR3 is TGTGCCAGCAGTTCCCCATCGGAGTCGGACTATGGCTACACCTTC.

The chain is built from TRBV10-3 and TRBJ2-7; TRBD1 aligns across 7 bases. The CDR3 has 14 residues. V shed 6 bases, J shed 4 bases, and the junction held 9 bases outside the gene matches. Germline values: CDR1 ENHRY, CDR2 SYGVKD. The CDR3 nucleotides are TGTGCCATCAGAACCGGGACAGCGTTATACGAGCAGTACTTC. This gives the protein CAIRTGTALYEQYF.

CDR3 nucleotides: TGTGCCATCGTCTCAGGAGGACGCTGGTATTTT. Translating it yields CAIVSGGRWYF. The chain employs TRBV12-3 or TRBV12-4 and TRBJ2-3; the D gene is possibly TRBD2 (5 bases). The CDR3 covers 11 residues. The V end was cut by 10 bases, the J end by 14 bases, with 19 bases between.

This rearrangement joins TRBV13 to TRBJ1-1; D might be TRBD1 (6 bases). This CDR3 has 15 residues. V was clipped by 5 bases and J by 4 bases, with 17 bases between them. Per germline, CDR1 PRHDT and CDR2 FYEKMQ (reference sequence). CDR3 sequence: CASSAEGGASTEAFF. The CDR3 nucleotides read TGTGCCAGCAGCGCCGAAGGGGGGGCCAGCACTGAAGCTTTCTTT.

The chain employs TRBV7-6 and TRBJ2-6, with D hard to call. Between the trimmed V and J ends, which lost 1 base and 0 bases, there was a span of 10 bases. CDR1 and CDR2 (germline): SGHVS, FNYEAQ. This CDR3 is built from 17 residues. Here the CDR3 reads CASSLGTVASGANVLTF. In DNA form, the CDR3 reads TGTGCCAGCAGCTTAGGAACAGTTGCCTCTGGGGCCAACGTCCTGACTTTC.

This clone was detected only once. The chain links TRBV7-2 to TRBJ1-4; D is uncertain. The CDR3 is 15 amino acids. V lost 1 base and J 8 bases, leaving 14 bases between the germline ends. Germline CDR1 SGHTA, CDR2 FQGNSA. CDR3 in DNA: TGTGCCAGCAGCTTAGACCCGGGGTGGGTCGAAAAACTGTTTTTT. This encodes CASSLDPGWVEKLFF.

The rearrangement joins TRBV27 to TRBJ1-6, with 9 bases identical to TRBD1. Trimming cost V 10 bases and J 0 bases; bases outside gene matches: 4. The CDR3 sequence is 15 residues long. Per the germline V gene, CDR1 is MNHEY and CDR2 is SMNVEV (reference sequence). This chain's CDR3 is CATGQGSSYNSPLHF. As DNA, the CDR3 is TGTGCCACGGGACAGGGAAGCTCCTATAATTCACCCCTCCACTTT.

V is TRBV11-3 and J is TRBJ2-7; D not resolved. Trimming removed 2 bases at V and 3 bases at J, with 8 bases between. Per the germline V gene, CDR1 is SGHNT and CDR2 is YENEEA. CDR3 length: 13 amino acids. The CDR3 sequence: CASSLLLGYEQYF. The CDR3 bases are TGTGCCAGCAGCTTACTCCTAGGCTACGAGCAGTACTTC. Full variable domain (remainder filled in from reference TRBV11-3 and TRBJ2-7): EAGVVQSPRYKIIEKKQPVAFWCNPISGHNTLYWYLQNLGQGPELLIRYENEEAVDDSQLPKDRFSAERLKGVDSTLKIQPAELGDSAVYLCASSLLLGYEQYFGPGTRLTVT.

Details on this clone: The sample contains more than one DNA sequence encoding this CDR3. The V call is TRBV9, the J call TRBJ2-7; a possible D gene is TRBD2 (5 bases). Germline-derived CDR1 and CDR2 are SGDLS and YYNGEE. CDR3 length: 15 amino acids. V gave up 0 bases and J gave up 2 bases, with 12 bases separating them. This CDR3 reads CASSVVGGPTYEQYF. In nucleotides, the CDR3 is TGTGCCAGCAGCGTAGTTGGAGGCCCAACCTACGAGCAGTACTTC.

The chain is built from TRBV18 and TRBJ2-7; 8 bases agree with TRBD1. The CDR3 extends over 14 amino acids. V lost 3 bases and J lost 2; bases outside the gene matches: 3. Germline CDR1 and CDR2: KGHSH and LQKENI. The CDR3 protein is CASSPRTGTYEQYF. As DNA, the CDR3 is TGTGCCAGCTCACCGAGGACAGGGACCTACGAGCAGTACTTC.

This clone occurred once. The genes are TRBV10-1 and TRBJ2-2, with D perhaps TRBD2 (6 bases). This CDR3 has 14 residues. Germline-derived CDR1 and CDR2 are WNHNN and SYGVQD (reference sequence). V dropped 7 bases and J dropped 1 base, with 10 bases sitting between them. CDR3 residues: CASTRGLNTGELFF. The CDR3 DNA reads as TGCGCCAGCACCCGGGGGTTGAACACCGGGGAGCTGTTTTTT.

The genes are TRBV30 and TRBJ1-4; D gene ambiguous. Trimming left V 2 bases short and J 8 bases short, with 12 bases between. Germline loops: CDR1 GTSNPN, CDR2 SVGIG (reference sequence). The CDR3 has 13 amino acids. CDR3 sequence reads: CAWSQDSGEKLFF. The CDR3 DNA is TGTGCCTGGAGTCAGGACTCGGGGGAAAAACTGTTTTTT.

The rearrangement uses TRBV9 and TRBJ2-7; 9 bases fit TRBD1. The CDR3 length is 15 residues. V trimming: 0 bases; J trimming: 4 bases; junction bases outside the gene matches: 5. Germline lookup yields CDR1 SGDLS and CDR2 YYNGEE. The CDR3 nucleotides are TGTGCCAGCAGCGTAGGGGGGACAGGGACGTACGAGCAGTACTTC. Its protein product is CASSVGGTGTYEQYF.

This chain joins TRBV18 and TRBJ2-6, with 9 positions matching TRBD1. J lost 2 bases, V lost 3 bases, and 2 bases had no gene match. Germline CDR1 KGHSH, CDR2 LQKENI. The CDR3 has 16 amino acids. This CDR3 reads CASSPRTGAGANVLTF. CDR3 bases: TGTGCCAGCTCACCCCGGACAGGGGCTGGGGCCAACGTCCTGACTTTC.